These 14 T cell receptor beta chains came from one sample sequenced in a study of a mutant IDH1 vaccine in newly diagnosed glioma. This sample's time point: week 5, during vaccination. Vaccinated patients received 300 ug of mutant IDH1 20-mer peptide per dose, with topical imiquimod. The antigens these receptors bind are not known. The assay was immunoSEQ multiplex PCR, and TCRdb's table has in-frame clones only and misses some. The table shows around 51,000 clones, with just under 80% occurring only once. The sample in question was PBMCs, obtained from a glioma patient whose treatment included an IDH1 peptide vaccine. These receptors came from a middle-aged woman with glioma.

CDR3 coding DNA: TGTGCCAGCAGTTCGACCCAGGGCTTACCGCTTTATGGCTACACCTTC. Its protein is CASSSTQGLPLYGYTF. This rearrangement joins TRBV6-5 to TRBJ1-2; D possibly corresponds to TRBD1 (5 bases). The CDR3 contains 16 residues. With 4 bases removed from V and 5 bases from J, the gap between germline ends came to 20 bases. CDR1 and CDR2 from the germline V gene are MNHEY and SVGAGI.

The V and J genes are TRBV2 and TRBJ1-4, with 8 bases matching TRBD1. The germline V gene has CDR1 SNHLY and CDR2 FYNNEI. Unmatched junction bases numbered 4, after V lost 5 bases and J lost 2 bases. CDR3 length equals 15 residues. The CDR3 coding sequence is TGTGCCAGCAGTCTACAGGGGGGGACTAATGAAAAACTGTTTTTT. Translation: CASSLQGGTNEKLFF.

This CDR3 is CASSLNVGEQFF. CDR3 nucleotides: TGCGCCAGCAGCTTGAACGTAGGGGAGCAGTTCTTC. The rearrangement uses TRBV5-1 and TRBJ2-1; D remains ambiguous. Deletions cut 1 base from V and 10 bases from J, with 9 bases between. Germline-derived CDR1 and CDR2 are SGHRS and YFSETQ. This CDR3 spans 12 amino acids.

V is TRBV30 and J is TRBJ2-1; D gene uncertain. Trimming stripped 0 bases from V and 7 bases from J, with 10 bases between. CDR1 and CDR2 (germline): GTSNPN, SVGIG (reference sequence). CDR3 size: 13 residues. DNA for the CDR3: TGTGCCTGGAGTGTAAGACCGAGGAATGAGCAGTTCTTC. Its protein product is CAWSVRPRNEQFF. The entire variable domain, with the rest obtained from reference TRBV30 and TRBJ2-1, is as follows: SQTIHQWPATLVQPVGSPLSLECTVEGTSNPNLYWYRQAAGRGLQLLFYSVGIGQISSEVPQNLSASRPQDRQFILSSKKLLLSDSGFYLCAWSVRPRNEQFFGPGTRLTVL.

The rearrangement joins TRBV10-3 to TRBJ2-1; TRBD1 is a possible D gene (7 bases). Germline lookup yields CDR1 ENHRY and CDR2 SYGVKD. The CDR3 sequence is 13 residues long. V was pared by 6 bases and J by 8 bases, with 14 bases between. The CDR3: CAISPDREDEQFF. CDR3 nucleotides: TGTGCCATCAGCCCCGACAGGGAGGATGAGCAGTTCTTC.

The chain recombines TRBV7-6 with TRBJ2-7; D tentatively fits TRBD1 or TRBD2 (5 bases each). V gave up 3 bases and J gave up 3 bases, with 9 bases separating them. The CDR3 is 13 residues long. Germline V gives CDR1 SGHVS, CDR2 FNYEAQ. CDR3 sequence (DNA): TGTGCCAGCAGCTTCCGGGGCCACTACGAGCAGTACTTC. This gives the protein CASSFRGHYEQYF. Supplemented by reference TRBV7-6 and TRBJ2-7, the full variable domain reads GAGVSQSPRYKVTKRGQDVALRCDPISGHVSLYWYRQALGQGPEFLTYFNYEAQQDKSGLPNDRFSAERPEGSISTLTIQRTEQRDSAMYRCASSFRGHYEQYFGPGTRLTVT.

This chain uses TRBV7-6 with TRBJ2-7; D is undetermined. This CDR3 has 13 residues. Trimming removed 1 base from V and 3 bases from J, with 7 bases in between. The germline gives CDR1 SGHVS, CDR2 FNYEAQ. CDR3 protein: CASSLEIGYEQYF. In DNA, the CDR3 is TGTGCCAGCAGCTTAGAGATAGGCTACGAGCAGTACTTC.

CDR3 in DNA: TGTGCCAGCAGCCTAAGAGTTGAAGGGTACGAGCAGTACTTC. Protein: CASSLRVEGYEQYF. The V call is TRBV9, the J call TRBJ2-7, with unresolved D. Germline V gene sequence: CDR1 SGDLS, CDR2 YYNGEE. Trimming stripped 4 bases from V and 4 bases from J, with 15 bases between. This CDR3 has 14 amino acids.

This clone was counted once. The chain links TRBV5-1 to TRBJ1-6; D possibly corresponds to TRBD1 (6 bases). CDR1 is SGHRS and CDR2 is YFSETQ in the germline V gene. The CDR3 consists of 16 residues. The ends were cut back, 0 bases at V and 9 bases at J, with 16 bases in the middle. DNA of the CDR3: TGCGCCAGCAGCTTGGCCGGGGTCCTCAGGGGTTCACCCCTCCACTTT. Its protein is CASSLAGVLRGSPLHF.

CDR3 sequence (DNA): TGTGCCAGCAGCCTTGGGGGACGATTCAATCAGCCCCAGCATTTT. Its protein is CASSLGGRFNQPQHF. The chain has TRBV5-6 and TRBJ1-5; a possible D gene is TRBD1 (5 bases). The CDR3 runs to 15 residues. V was pared by 4 bases and J by 3 bases, with 14 bases between. Germline CDR1 reads SGHDT; CDR2 reads YYEEEE.

Of note for this clone: The identical CDR3 is also encoded by other nucleotide sequences in the sample. The chain links TRBV20-1 to TRBJ2-3; D remains ambiguous. Germline assignment: CDR1 DFQATT and CDR2 SNEGSKA (reference sequence). Trimming took off 6 bases at V and 6 bases at J, with 10 bases between the two ends. The CDR3 runs to 11 residues. Here the CDR3 reads CSAQKGDTQYF. CDR3 nucleotide sequence: TGCAGTGCCCAGAAAGGGGATACGCAGTATTTT.

Notes on this clone: The junction departs from germline at one end; a sequencing error may be responsible. The chain joins TRBV7-7 to TRBJ2-3, with 8 nucleotides matching TRBD2. This CDR3 spans 15 amino acids. Germline CDR1 SSHAT, CDR2 FNYEAQ (reference sequence). CDR3 sequence reads: CASSLGLASTDTQYF. The CDR3 DNA is TGTGCTAGCAGCCTAGGACTAGCTAGCACAGATACGCAGTATTTT. The full variable domain, rest sourced from reference TRBV7-7 and TRBJ2-3, is GAGVSQSPRYKVTKRGQDVTLRCDPISSHATLYWYQQALGQGPEFLTYFNYEAQPDKSGLPSDRFSAERPEGSISTLTIQRTEQRDSAMYRCASSLGLASTDTQYFGPGTRLTVL.

This sequence joins TRBV5-1 and TRBJ2-5; possible D gene TRBD1, 6 bases. The CDR3 is 13 amino acids. The germline V and J ends were trimmed by 6 bases and 5 bases, with 14 bases remaining between them. Germline V lookup: CDR1 SGHRS, CDR2 YFSETQ. CDR3 DNA sequence: TGCGCCAGCATGCAGGGGTCGGCGGAGACCCAGTACTTC. As protein: CASMQGSAETQYF.

For this clone: Other nucleotide sequences from this sample produce the same CDR3. The V and J genes are TRBV2 and TRBJ1-6; 9 positions match TRBD1. The CDR3 has 14 amino acids. The germline gives CDR1 SNHLY, CDR2 FYNNEI. The V and J ends lost 3 bases and 7 bases, in that order; junction bases with no gene match: 1. Written as DNA, the CDR3 is TGTGCCAGCAGTGAGGGGACAGGGAATTCACCCCTCCACTTT. Its protein is CASSEGTGNSPLHF. Supplemented by reference TRBV2 and TRBJ1-6, the full variable domain reads EPEVTQTPSHQVTQMGQEVILRCVPISNHLYFYWYRQILGQKVEFLVSFYNNEISEKSEIFDDQFSVERPDGSNFTLKIRSTKLEDSAMYFCASSEGTGNSPLHFGNGTRLTVT.